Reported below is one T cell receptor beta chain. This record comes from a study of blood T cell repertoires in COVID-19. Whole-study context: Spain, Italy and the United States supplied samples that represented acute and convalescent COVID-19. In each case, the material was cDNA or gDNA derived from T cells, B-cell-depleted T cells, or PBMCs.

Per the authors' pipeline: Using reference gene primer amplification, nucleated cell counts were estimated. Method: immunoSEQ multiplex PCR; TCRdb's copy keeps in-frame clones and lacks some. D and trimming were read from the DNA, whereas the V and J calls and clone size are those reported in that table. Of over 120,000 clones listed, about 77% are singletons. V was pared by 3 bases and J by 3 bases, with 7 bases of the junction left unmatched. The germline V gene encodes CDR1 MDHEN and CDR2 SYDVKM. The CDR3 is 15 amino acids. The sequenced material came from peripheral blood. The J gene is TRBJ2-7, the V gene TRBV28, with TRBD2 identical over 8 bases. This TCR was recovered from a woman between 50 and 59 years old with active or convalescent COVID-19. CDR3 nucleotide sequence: TGTGCCAGCAGTTTTACGGGAGGGCCACTCTACGAGCAGTACTTC. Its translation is CASSFTGGPLYEQYF.